The entry below gives a single T cell receptor (beta chain) sequence along with its context. V gave up 1 base and J gave up 0 bases; unmatched junction bases: 7. This CDR3 comprises 17 residues. Looked up from germline, CDR1 is SGHRS and CDR2 is YFSETQ. Study processing details: Reference gene primers were amplified, and this amplification served to estimate nucleated cell counts. Sequenced by immunoSEQ multiplex PCR; TCRdb stores in-frame clones only, minus some. The D gene and trimming were derived from the DNA, and the V and J assignments and clone size from that table. Among around 150,000 clones listed, over 60% were seen once. This specimen comes from a study of blood T cell repertoires in COVID-19. Background on the study: Both acute and convalescent COVID-19 samples were obtained from the United States, Italy and Spain. T cells, B-cell-depleted T cells, or PBMCs provided the cDNA or gDNA that served as material.

The gene calls are TRBV5-1 and TRBJ2-3; 8 positions match TRBD2. The sample comprised peripheral blood. The origin of this receptor is a man aged 60-69 years with acute or convalescent COVID-19. The CDR3 spells CASSLRGSGISTDTQYF. The CDR3, as DNA: TGCGCCAGCAGCTTGAGGGGTAGCGGGATTAGCACAGATACGCAGTATTTT.